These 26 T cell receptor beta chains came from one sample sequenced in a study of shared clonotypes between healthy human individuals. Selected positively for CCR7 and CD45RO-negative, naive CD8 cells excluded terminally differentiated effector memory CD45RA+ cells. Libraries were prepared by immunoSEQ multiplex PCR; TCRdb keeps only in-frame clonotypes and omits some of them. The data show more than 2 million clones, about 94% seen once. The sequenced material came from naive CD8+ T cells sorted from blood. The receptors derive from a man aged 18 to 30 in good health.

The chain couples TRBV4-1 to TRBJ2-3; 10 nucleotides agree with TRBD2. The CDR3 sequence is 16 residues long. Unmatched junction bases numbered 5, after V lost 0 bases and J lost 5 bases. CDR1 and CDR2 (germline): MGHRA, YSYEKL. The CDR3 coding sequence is TGCGCCAGCAGCCAAGATATAGCGGGGGGATTAGATACGCAGTATTTT. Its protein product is CASSQDIAGGLDTQYF.

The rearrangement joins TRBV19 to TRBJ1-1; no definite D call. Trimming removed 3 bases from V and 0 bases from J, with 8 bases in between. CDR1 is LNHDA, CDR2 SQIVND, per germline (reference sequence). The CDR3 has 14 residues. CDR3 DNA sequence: TGTGCCAGTAGTATGGCCCGAGTGAACACTGAAGCTTTCTTT. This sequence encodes CASSMARVNTEAFF.

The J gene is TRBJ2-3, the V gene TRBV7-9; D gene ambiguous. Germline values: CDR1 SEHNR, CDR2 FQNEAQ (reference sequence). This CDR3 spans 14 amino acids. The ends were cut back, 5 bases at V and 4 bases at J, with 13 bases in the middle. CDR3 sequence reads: CASSPVGPADTQYF. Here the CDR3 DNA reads TGTGCCAGCAGCCCGGTGGGCCCGGCAGATACGCAGTATTTT.

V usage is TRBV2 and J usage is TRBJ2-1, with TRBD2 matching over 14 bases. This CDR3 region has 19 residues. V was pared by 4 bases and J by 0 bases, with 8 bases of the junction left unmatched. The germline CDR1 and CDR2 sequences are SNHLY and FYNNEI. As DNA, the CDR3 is TGTGCCAGCAGTGTGGCGACTAGCGGGGGGGCCTTCTCCTACAATGAGCAGTTCTTC. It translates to CASSVATSGGAFSYNEQFF.

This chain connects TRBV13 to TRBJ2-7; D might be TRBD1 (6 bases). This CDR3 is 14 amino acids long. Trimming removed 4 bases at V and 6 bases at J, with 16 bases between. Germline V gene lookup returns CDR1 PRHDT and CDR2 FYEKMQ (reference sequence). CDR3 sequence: CASSSRGGFSEQYF. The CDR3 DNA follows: TGTGCCAGCAGCTCCCGAGGGGGTTTCTCCGAGCAGTACTTC.

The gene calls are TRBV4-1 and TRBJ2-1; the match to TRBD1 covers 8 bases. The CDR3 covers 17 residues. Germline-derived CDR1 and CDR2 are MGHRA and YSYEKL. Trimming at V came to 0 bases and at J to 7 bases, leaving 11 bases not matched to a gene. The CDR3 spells CASSQDKYTGGRNEQFF. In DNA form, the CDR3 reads TGCGCCAGCAGCCAAGATAAGTACACAGGGGGTAGGAATGAGCAGTTCTTC.

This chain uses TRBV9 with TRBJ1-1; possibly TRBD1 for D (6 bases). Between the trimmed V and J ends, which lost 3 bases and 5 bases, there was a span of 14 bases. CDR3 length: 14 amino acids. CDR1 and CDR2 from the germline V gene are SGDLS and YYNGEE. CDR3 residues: CASSAQNRETEAFF. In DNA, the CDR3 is TGTGCCAGCAGCGCACAAAACAGGGAAACTGAAGCTTTCTTT.

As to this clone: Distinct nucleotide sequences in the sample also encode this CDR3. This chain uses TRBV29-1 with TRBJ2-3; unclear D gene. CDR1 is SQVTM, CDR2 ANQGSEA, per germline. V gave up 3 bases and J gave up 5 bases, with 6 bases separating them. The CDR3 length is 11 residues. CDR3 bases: TGCAGCGTTGACTCCGGAGATACGCAGTATTTT. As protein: CSVDSGDTQYF.

CDR3 sequence (DNA): TGTGCCTGGAGTGGCCCCGGGGGATACTACAATGAGCAGTTCTTC. Its protein is CAWSGPGGYYNEQFF. V gene TRBV30 combines with J gene TRBJ2-1; weak D call: TRBD2 (6 bases). V gave up 1 base and J gave up 3 bases, with 13 bases separating them. This CDR3 is built from 15 residues. Germline V CDR1 and CDR2: GTSNPN, SVGIG (reference sequence). Looking up the rest from reference TRBV30 and TRBJ2-1 gives the full variable domain: SQTIHQWPATLVQPVGSPLSLECTVEGTSNPNLYWYRQAAGRGLQLLFYSVGIGQISSEVPQNLSASRPQDRQFILSSKKLLLSDSGFYLCAWSGPGGYYNEQFFGPGTRLTVL.

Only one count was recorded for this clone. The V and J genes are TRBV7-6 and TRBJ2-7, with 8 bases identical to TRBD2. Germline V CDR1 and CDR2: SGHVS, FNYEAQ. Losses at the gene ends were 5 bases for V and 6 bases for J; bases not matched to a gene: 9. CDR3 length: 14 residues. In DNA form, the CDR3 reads TGTGCCAGCAGCCCGGGGGGGCTAGCATTCGAGCAGTACTTC. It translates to CASSPGGLAFEQYF.

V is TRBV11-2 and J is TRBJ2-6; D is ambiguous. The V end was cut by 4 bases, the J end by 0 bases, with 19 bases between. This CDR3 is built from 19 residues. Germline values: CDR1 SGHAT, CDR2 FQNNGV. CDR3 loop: CASSSTPGYISSGANVLTF. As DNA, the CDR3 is TGTGCCAGCAGCTCGACCCCGGGCTACATTTCCTCTGGGGCCAACGTCCTGACTTTC. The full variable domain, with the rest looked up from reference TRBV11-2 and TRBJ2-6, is EAGVAQSPRYKIIEKRQSVAFWCNPISGHATLYWYQQILGQGPKLLIQFQNNGVVDDSQLPKDRFSAERLKGVDSTLKIQPAKLEDSAVYLCASSSTPGYISSGANVLTFGAGSRLTVL.

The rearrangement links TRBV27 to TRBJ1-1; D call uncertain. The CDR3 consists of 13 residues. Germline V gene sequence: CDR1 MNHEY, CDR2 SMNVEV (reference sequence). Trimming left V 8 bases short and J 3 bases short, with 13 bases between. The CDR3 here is CASGDNRYTEAFF. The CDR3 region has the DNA TGTGCCAGCGGAGACAATCGGTACACTGAAGCTTTCTTT.

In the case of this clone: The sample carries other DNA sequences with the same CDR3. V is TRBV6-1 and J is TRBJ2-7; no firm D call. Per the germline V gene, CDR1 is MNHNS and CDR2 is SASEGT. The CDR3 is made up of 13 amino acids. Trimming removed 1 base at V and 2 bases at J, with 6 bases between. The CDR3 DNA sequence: TGTGCCAGCAGTGAAGGGATTGCCTACGAGCAGTACTTC. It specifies CASSEGIAYEQYF.

The CDR3 coding sequence is TGTGCCAGCAGCTCTACAGAAACAGGGTCGCACACCGGGGAGCTGTTTTTT. This sequence encodes CASSSTETGSHTGELFF. This chain uses TRBV13 with TRBJ2-2, with D perhaps matching TRBD1 (6 bases). This CDR3 region has 17 residues. V lost 4 bases to trimming and J lost 3 bases, with 18 bases between them. Germline V gives CDR1 PRHDT, CDR2 FYEKMQ (reference sequence).

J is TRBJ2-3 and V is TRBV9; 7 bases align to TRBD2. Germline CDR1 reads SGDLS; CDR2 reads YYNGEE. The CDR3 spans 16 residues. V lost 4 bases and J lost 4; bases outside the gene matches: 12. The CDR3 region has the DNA TGTGCCAGCAGCCCGTTCGCGGGAGTTGGTTCAGATACGCAGTATTTT. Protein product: CASSPFAGVGSDTQYF.

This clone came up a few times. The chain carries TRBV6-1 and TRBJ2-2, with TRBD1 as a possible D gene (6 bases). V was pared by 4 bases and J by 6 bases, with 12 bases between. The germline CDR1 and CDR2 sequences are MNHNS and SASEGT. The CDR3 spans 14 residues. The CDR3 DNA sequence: TGTGCCAGCAGTGTGAACAGGGTTCCCGGGGAGCTGTTTTTT. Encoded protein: CASSVNRVPGELFF.

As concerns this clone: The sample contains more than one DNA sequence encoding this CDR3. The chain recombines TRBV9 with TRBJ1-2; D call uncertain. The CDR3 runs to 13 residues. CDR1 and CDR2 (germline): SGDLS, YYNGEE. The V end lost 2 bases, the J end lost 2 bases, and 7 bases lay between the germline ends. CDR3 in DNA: TGTGCCAGCAGCGTCAGTGAAAACTATGGCTACACCTTC. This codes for CASSVSENYGYTF. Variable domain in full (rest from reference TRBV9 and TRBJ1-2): DSGVTQTPKHLITATGQRVTLRCSPRSGDLSVYWYQQSLDQGLQFLIQYYNGEERAKGNILERFSAQQFPDLHSELNLSSLELGDSALYFCASSVSENYGYTFGSGTRLTVV.

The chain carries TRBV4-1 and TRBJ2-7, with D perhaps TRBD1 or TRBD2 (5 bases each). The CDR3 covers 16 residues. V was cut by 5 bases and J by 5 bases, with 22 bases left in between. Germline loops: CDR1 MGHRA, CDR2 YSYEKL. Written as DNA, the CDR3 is TGCGCCAGCAGCGGGACGGCCGGGACGGTCGTCGACGAGCAGTACTTC. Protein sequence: CASSGTAGTVVDEQYF.

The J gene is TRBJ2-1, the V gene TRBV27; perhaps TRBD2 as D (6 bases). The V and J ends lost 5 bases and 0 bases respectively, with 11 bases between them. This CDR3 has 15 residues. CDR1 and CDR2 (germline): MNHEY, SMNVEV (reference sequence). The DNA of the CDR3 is TGTGCCAGCAGTCAGGATAGCGGCTCCTACAATGAGCAGTTCTTC. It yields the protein CASSQDSGSYNEQFF.

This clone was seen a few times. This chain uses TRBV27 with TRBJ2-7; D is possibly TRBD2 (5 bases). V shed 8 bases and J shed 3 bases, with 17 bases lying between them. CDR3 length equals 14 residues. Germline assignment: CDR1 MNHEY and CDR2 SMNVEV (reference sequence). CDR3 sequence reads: CASSGDWSGYEQYF. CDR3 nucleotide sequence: TGTGCCAGCTCTGGAGACTGGAGCGGCTACGAGCAGTACTTC.

The CDR3 bases are TGTGCCAGCAGTGAGGCCCGACTAGCGGGGTTGATAGATACGCAGTATTTT. Translation gives CASSEARLAGLIDTQYF. The chain joins TRBV6-1 to TRBJ2-3, with 11 bases that match TRBD2. Losses at the gene ends were 3 bases for V and 5 bases for J; bases not matched to a gene: 10. Looked up from germline, CDR1 is MNHNS and CDR2 is SASEGT. The CDR3 extends over 17 amino acids.

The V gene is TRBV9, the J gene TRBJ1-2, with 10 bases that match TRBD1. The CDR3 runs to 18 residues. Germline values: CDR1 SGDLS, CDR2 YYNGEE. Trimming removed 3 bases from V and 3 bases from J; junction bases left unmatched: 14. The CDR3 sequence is CASSERRDRGLIDYGYTF. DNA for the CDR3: TGTGCCAGCAGCGAGAGAAGGGACAGGGGACTGATCGACTATGGCTACACCTTC.

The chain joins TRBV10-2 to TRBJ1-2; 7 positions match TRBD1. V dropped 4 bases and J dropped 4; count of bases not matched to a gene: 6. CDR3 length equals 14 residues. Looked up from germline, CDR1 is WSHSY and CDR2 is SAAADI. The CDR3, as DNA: TGCGCCAGCAGTGGAGGGGGCAGAAGCTATGGCTACACCTTC. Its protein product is CASSGGGRSYGYTF.

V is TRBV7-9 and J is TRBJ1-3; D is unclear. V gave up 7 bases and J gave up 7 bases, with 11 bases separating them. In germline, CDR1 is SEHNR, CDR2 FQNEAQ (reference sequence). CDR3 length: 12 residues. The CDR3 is CASNSPSNTIYF. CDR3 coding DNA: TGTGCCAGCAACTCCCCCTCGAACACCATATATTTT.

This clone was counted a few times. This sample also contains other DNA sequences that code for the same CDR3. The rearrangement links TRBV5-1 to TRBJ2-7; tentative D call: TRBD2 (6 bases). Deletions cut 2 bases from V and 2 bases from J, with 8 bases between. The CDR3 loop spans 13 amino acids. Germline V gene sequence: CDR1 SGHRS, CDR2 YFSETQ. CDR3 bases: TGCGCCAGCAGCTTCGGGACTGCCTACGAGCAGTACTTC. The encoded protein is CASSFGTAYEQYF.

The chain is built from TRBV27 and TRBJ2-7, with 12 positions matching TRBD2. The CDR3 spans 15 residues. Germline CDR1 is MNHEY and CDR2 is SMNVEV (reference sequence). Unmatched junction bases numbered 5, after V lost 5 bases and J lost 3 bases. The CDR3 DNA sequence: TGTGCCAGCAGTCCCCGACTAGCGGGGGACTACGAGCAGTACTTC. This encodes CASSPRLAGDYEQYF.